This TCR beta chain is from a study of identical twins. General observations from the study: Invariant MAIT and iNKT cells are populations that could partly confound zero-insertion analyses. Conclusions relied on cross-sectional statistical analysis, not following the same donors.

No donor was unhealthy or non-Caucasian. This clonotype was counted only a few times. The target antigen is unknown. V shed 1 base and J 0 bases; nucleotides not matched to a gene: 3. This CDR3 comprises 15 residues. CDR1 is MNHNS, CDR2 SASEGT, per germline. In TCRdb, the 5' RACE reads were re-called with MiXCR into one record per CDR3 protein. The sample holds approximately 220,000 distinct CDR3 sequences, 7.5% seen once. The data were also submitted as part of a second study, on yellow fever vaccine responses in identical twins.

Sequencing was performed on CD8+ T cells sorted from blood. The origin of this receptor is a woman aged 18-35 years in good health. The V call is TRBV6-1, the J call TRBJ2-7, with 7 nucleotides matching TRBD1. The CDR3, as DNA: TGTGCCAGCAGTGAAGAGGCAGGGGGCTCCTACGAGCAGTACTTC. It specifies CASSEEAGGSYEQYF.